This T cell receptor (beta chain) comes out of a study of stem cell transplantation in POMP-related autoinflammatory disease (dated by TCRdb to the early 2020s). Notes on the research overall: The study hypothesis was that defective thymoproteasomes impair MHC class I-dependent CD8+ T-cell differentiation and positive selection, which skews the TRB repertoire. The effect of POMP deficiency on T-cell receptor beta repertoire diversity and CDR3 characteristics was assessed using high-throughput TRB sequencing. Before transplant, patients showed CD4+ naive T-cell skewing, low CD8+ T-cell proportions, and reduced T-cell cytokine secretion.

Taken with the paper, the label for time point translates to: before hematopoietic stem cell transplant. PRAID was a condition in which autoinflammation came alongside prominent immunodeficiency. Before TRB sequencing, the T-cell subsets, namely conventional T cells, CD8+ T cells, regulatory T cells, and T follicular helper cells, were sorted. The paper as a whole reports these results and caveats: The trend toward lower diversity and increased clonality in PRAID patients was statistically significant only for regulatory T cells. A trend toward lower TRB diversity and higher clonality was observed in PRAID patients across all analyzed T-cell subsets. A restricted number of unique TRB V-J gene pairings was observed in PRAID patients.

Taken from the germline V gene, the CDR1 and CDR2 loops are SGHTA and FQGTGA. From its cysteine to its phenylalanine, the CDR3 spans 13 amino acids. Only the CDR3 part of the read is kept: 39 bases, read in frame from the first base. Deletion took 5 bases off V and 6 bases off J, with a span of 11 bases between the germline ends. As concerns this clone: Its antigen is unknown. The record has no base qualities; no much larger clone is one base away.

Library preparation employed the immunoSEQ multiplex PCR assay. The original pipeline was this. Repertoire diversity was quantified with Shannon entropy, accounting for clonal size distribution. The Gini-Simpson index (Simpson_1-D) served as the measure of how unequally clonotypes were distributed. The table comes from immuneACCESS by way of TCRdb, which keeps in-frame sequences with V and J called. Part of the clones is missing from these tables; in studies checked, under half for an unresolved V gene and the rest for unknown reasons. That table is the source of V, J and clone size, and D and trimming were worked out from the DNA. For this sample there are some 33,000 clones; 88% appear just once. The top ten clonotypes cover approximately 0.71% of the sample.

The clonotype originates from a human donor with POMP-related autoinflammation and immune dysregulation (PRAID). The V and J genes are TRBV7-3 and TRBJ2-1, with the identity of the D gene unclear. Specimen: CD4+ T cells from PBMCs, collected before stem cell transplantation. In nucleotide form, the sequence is TGTGCCAGCAGCGCACCCCTTACCAATGAGCAGTTCTTC. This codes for CASSAPLTNEQFF.